The TCR beta chain under discussion was sequenced for a study of beta chain features in type 1 diabetes. For the study at large: All samples together contributed almost 110,000,000 sorted cells for examination. Findings and limits, study-wide: Naive, central memory and Treg TCRB repertoires appeared more alike in patients than in healthy donors. VDJ junctions sequenced from type 1 diabetes patients showed fewer insertions and more deletions. These data did not resolve whether HLA type affects TCRB rearrangement.

Germline trimming cut 3 bases from V and 5 bases from J; bases unmatched to any gene: 5. This CDR3 region has 14 residues. Per the germline V gene, CDR1 is PRHDT and CDR2 is FYEKMQ (reference sequence). Of the isolated RNA, all was reverse transcribed, and so the sequenced material was expressed TCRB transcripts. The table came from immunoSEQ multiplex PCR; TCRdb's copy has only in-frame clones and leaves some out. The top ten clones hold just over 0.015% of a sample with around 310,000 clones, 11% of them seen once. This clone has more than one count but fewer than ten. Its antigen is unknown. Sequencing was carried out using naive CD4+ T cells from blood. J is TRBJ2-3 and V is TRBV13; TRBD2 matches at 7 bases. The receptor's source is a woman aged 25 to 39 in good health. Here the CDR3 reads CASSLGGVEDTQYF. The DNA of the CDR3 is TGTGCCAGCAGCTTGGGAGGGGTTGAAGATACGCAGTATTTT.